This T cell receptor beta chain emerged from a study of cytomegalovirus exposure and HLA in healthy donors. PCR primers comprised 60 Vbeta and 13 Jbeta primers. Some clones are missing from TCRdb's copy, which holds only in-frame ones; the method was immunoSEQ multiplex PCR. In the table there are about 170,000 clones, 78% of which are singletons. There are 15 residues in the CDR3. The ends lost 3 bases at V and 4 bases at J; junction bases unmatched: 8. The V gene's germline CDR1 is MNHEY and CDR2 SMNVEV (reference sequence). Material: PBMCs. The source of this sequence is a woman aged 45 to 65 in good health and CMV-seropositive. The chain joins TRBV27 to TRBJ2-7; 8 positions match TRBD1. CDR3 loop: CASSFVRTGNYEQYF. DNA for the CDR3: TGTGCCAGCAGTTTCGTTAGGACAGGGAATTACGAGCAGTACTTC.